The table lists the clone carrying this T cell receptor beta chain with a few counts. The antigen remains unidentified. The data originate from a study of T-cell memory formation after mild COVID-19. Study-level information: TCR clusters were largely donor specific. Study results and caveats: A subset of responding clones appeared in pre-infection memory, suggesting cross-reactive memory joined. Clones shrinking between day 15 and 85 showed a balanced CD4/CD8 split, and those that grew later tilted toward CD4+.

The CDR3 runs 13 residues. With 5 bases removed from V and 0 bases from J, the gap between germline ends came to 5 bases. TCR alpha and TCR beta cDNA libraries carrying sample barcodes and UMIs were produced by 5'RACE using constant-segment primers. In TCRdb, the 5' RACE reads were re-called with MiXCR into one record per CDR3 protein. The profile covers fewer than 250,000 distinct CDR3 sequences, with about 16% appearing a single time and around 2.2% taken by the ten largest. The rearrangement links TRBV12-3 or TRBV12-4 to TRBJ2-1, with D uncertain. Material for sequencing was PBMCs or a T cell subset sorted from them (not recorded which). The TCR sequence derives from an adult woman who had mild COVID-19 (a few samples of this study predate the infection). Cell type and time point are not known. The CDR3 nucleotides read TGTGCCAGCAGTCCTACCTCCTACAATGAGCAGTTCTTC. This gives the protein CASSPTSYNEQFF.